This T cell receptor beta chain comes out of a study of Ad26.COV2.S vaccination and SARS-CoV-2 variants. On the study more broadly: The Ad26.COV2.S arm of the COV1001 trial was where the donor was placed.

Treatment defined: around 19 received Ad26.COV2.S at low or high dose, single or two shots; five or six received placebo; per-sample allocation not given. Collection of the samples took place on day 63 after the first injection of vaccine or placebo. Profiled with immunoSEQ multiplex PCR; TCRdb holds only in-frame clones, not every one. This table has around 300,000 clones, 90% appearing once. The sequence was obtained from a person between 18 and 65 years old who received the Ad26.COV2.S COVID-19 vaccine or a placebo. The sample in question was peripheral blood, obtained in a trial of Ad26.COV2.S vaccine versus placebo.

As DNA, the CDR3 is TGCGCCAGCAGCACCCGGAGCGGTGGAGAGACCCAGTACTTC. Translation: CASSTRSGGETQYF. V and J are TRBV5-1 and TRBJ2-5; the D gene is possibly TRBD2 (5 bases). The V gene's germline CDR1 is SGHRS and CDR2 YFSETQ. The CDR3 runs 14 residues. Trimming stripped 4 bases from V and 4 bases from J, with 14 bases between.